The next 21 T cell receptor beta chains were all read from a single sample in a study of shared clonotypes between healthy human individuals. Clones were read by immunoSEQ multiplex PCR, and TCRdb kept only the in-frame ones, dropping some. Of a few million clones in the sample, around nine tenths were seen once. What was sequenced was naive CD4+ T cells sorted from blood. The subset here: CD45RA+ positively selected. All receptors derive from a man between 18 and 29 years old in good health.

This chain links TRBV14 with TRBJ1-6; D gene ambiguous. Trimming removed 1 base from V and 8 bases from J, with 6 bases in between. This CDR3 has 13 residues. CDR1 is SGHDN, CDR2 FVKESK, per germline. This chain's CDR3 is CASSQAGDSPLHF. The CDR3 region has the DNA TGTGCCAGCAGCCAAGCCGGGGATTCACCCCTCCACTTT.

The gene calls are TRBV10-3 and TRBJ2-2, with D unclear. Trimming cost V 7 bases and J 0 bases, with 9 bases left between them. Germline loops: CDR1 ENHRY, CDR2 SYGVKD. The CDR3 is 14 amino acids. The CDR3 bases are TGTGCCATCACCCCCGGTGCGAACACCGGGGAGCTGTTTTTT. This codes for CAITPGANTGELFF.

With respect to this clone: Additional DNA sequences in this sample encode the identical CDR3. This chain links TRBV6-5 with TRBJ2-7; D might be TRBD1 (5 bases). The length of the CDR3 is 11 residues. Germline loops: CDR1 MNHEY, CDR2 SVGAGI. The germline V and J ends were trimmed by 5 bases and 4 bases, with 6 bases remaining between them. CDR3 nucleotide sequence: TGTGCCAGCAGTAAGGGGTACGAGCAGTACTTC. It encodes CASSKGYEQYF.

As regards this clone: Other DNA sequences in the sample encode the same CDR3. This chain links TRBV5-1 with TRBJ1-1; D is possibly TRBD1 (6 bases). The germline gives CDR1 SGHRS, CDR2 YFSETQ. Between the trimmed V and J ends, which lost 0 bases and 4 bases, there was a span of 13 bases. The CDR3 runs to 15 residues. Written as DNA, the CDR3 is TGCGCCAGCAGCTTGGGGTCAGGGGCGGGCACTGAAGCTTTCTTT. It is translated as CASSLGSGAGTEAFF.

This clone has a single count. CDR3: CASSQAAAVDYGYTF. CDR3 DNA sequence: TGTGCCAGCAGCCAAGCGGCAGCCGTTGACTATGGCTACACCTTC. J is TRBJ1-2 and V is TRBV4-2; D not resolved. The CDR3 has 15 amino acids. The V and J ends lost 1 base and 3 bases respectively, with 12 bases between them. The germline CDR1 and CDR2 sequences are LGHNA and YNFKEQ.

Concerning this clone: Different DNA sequences within this sample yield the same CDR3. This chain links TRBV19 with TRBJ1-5; the match to TRBD1 covers 7 bases. Germline-derived CDR1 and CDR2 are LNHDA and SQIVND (reference sequence). V lost 5 bases, J lost 2 bases, and 3 bases stayed unmatched. The CDR3 length is 14 residues. The CDR3 region is CASSLGTGNQPQHF. CDR3 coding DNA: TGTGCCAGTAGTCTCGGGACAGGCAATCAGCCCCAGCATTTT.

The chain joins TRBV7-9 to TRBJ1-1, with 8 bases lining up with TRBD1. V shed 5 bases and J 6 bases; nucleotides not matched to a gene: 5. Germline V CDR1 and CDR2: SEHNR, FQNEAQ (reference sequence). The CDR3 is made up of 13 amino acids. This chain's CDR3 is CASSQEQGAEAFF. The DNA for the CDR3 is TGTGCCAGCAGCCAAGAACAGGGGGCTGAAGCTTTCTTT.

This clone was detected only once. This chain connects TRBV21-1 to TRBJ1-5. TRBV21-1 is a pseudogene. This CDR3 has 14 amino acids. The CDR3 loop reads CASSKGPGNQPQHF. In nucleotides, the CDR3 is TGTGCCAGCAGCAAAGGTCCGGGAAATCAGCCCCAGCATTTT.

The V and J genes are TRBV7-9 and TRBJ2-5; no clear D. The CDR3 runs 13 residues. V was clipped by 3 bases and J by 3 bases, with 8 bases between them. The germline V gene encodes CDR1 SEHNR and CDR2 FQNEAQ (reference sequence). CDR3 sequence reads: CASSLISKETQYF. Here the CDR3 DNA reads TGTGCCAGCAGCTTGATCAGCAAAGAGACCCAGTACTTC.

The J gene is TRBJ1-5, the V gene TRBV10-1, with a possible D match to TRBD1 (6 bases). V shed 10 bases and J shed 4 bases, with 14 bases lying between them. This CDR3 has 13 amino acids. The germline V gene has CDR1 WNHNN and CDR2 SYGVQD (reference sequence). This CDR3 is CANDRRGNQPQHF. CDR3 coding DNA: TGCGCCAACGACAGGAGGGGGAATCAGCCCCAGCATTTT.

V usage is TRBV7-8 and J usage is TRBJ2-6; D is undetermined. Germline V lookup: CDR1 SGHVS, CDR2 FQNEAQ. The CDR3 spans 14 residues. V was shortened by 5 bases and J by 2 bases, with 7 bases between the two germline ends. Written as DNA, the CDR3 is TGTGCCAGCAGCCATGGGGCTGGGGCCAACGTCCTGACTTTC. Residues: CASSHGAGANVLTF.

The rearrangement joins TRBV10-3 to TRBJ2-5; TRBD2 agrees at 12 bases. V lost 2 bases, J lost 5 bases, and 6 bases stayed unmatched. CDR3 length equals 16 residues. CDR1 is ENHRY and CDR2 is SYGVKD in the germline V gene. CDR3 amino acids: CAISEPSGGAGETQYF. CDR3 bases: TGTGCCATCAGTGAGCCTAGCGGGGGGGCCGGGGAGACCCAGTACTTC.

A remark on this clone: The same CDR3 is also encoded by other DNA sequences in this sample. The gene calls are TRBV30 and TRBJ1-5; unclear D gene. This CDR3 region has 11 residues. V was clipped by 0 bases and J by 6 bases, with 3 bases between them. Germline assignment: CDR1 GTSNPN and CDR2 SVGIG (reference sequence). The CDR3 loop is CAWSVGQPQHF. CDR3 bases: TGTGCCTGGAGTGTGGGTCAGCCCCAGCATTTT.

The rearrangement uses TRBV6-1 and TRBJ1-5; 8 nucleotides agree with TRBD1. The CDR3 covers 14 residues. The germline CDR1 and CDR2 sequences are MNHNS and SASEGT. V shed 4 bases, J shed 11 bases, and the junction held 10 bases outside the gene matches. DNA of the CDR3: TGTGCCAGCAGTGCTCTCGACAGGGGATGGTCCCAGCATTTT. Protein: CASSALDRGWSQHF.

This sequence joins TRBV2 and TRBJ2-1, with TRBD2 as a possible D gene (5 bases). From germline, CDR1 is SNHLY and CDR2 FYNNEI. V was trimmed by 7 bases and J by 2 bases, leaving 9 bases between them. This CDR3 contains 13 residues. The CDR3 DNA follows: TGTGCCAGCAAGGATAGCGCCTACAATGAGCAGTTCTTC. Encoded protein: CASKDSAYNEQFF.

The chain carries TRBV5-1 and TRBJ2-5; possibly TRBD2 for D (5 bases). The CDR3 is 15 amino acids. Trimming took 4 bases from V and 2 from J, leaving 15 bases between them. Looked up from germline, CDR1 is SGHRS and CDR2 is YFSETQ. CDR3 region: CASSQNTGFQETQYF. The CDR3, as DNA: TGCGCCAGCAGCCAAAACACGGGATTTCAAGAGACCCAGTACTTC.

Notes on this clone: One end of the junction does not line up with germline, which may come from a read error. The J gene is TRBJ2-3, the V gene TRBV28; D is undetermined. The CDR3 loop spans 11 amino acids. CDR1 MDHEN and CDR2 SYDVKM come from the germline V gene. The CDR3 is CASSSPGPSNF. CDR3 coding DNA: TGTGCCAGCAGTTCCCCCGGCCCTTCCAATTTT.

V gene TRBV18 combines with J gene TRBJ1-2; 8 bases match TRBD1. Germline V gene lookup returns CDR1 KGHSH and CDR2 LQKENI. The CDR3 has 16 residues. Trimming cost V 2 bases and J 5 bases; bases outside gene matches: 10. CDR3 region: CASSPDLPDRVYGYTF. The CDR3 bases are TGTGCCAGCTCACCAGACTTACCGGACAGGGTTTATGGCTACACCTTC.

The V gene is TRBV6-5, the J gene TRBJ1-2, with a weak D call TRBD1 (6 bases). This CDR3 is built from 11 residues. V was trimmed by 4 bases and J by 9 bases, leaving 9 bases between them. The germline gives CDR1 MNHEY, CDR2 SVGAGI. The CDR3, as DNA: TGTGCCAGCAGTTCCGGGGGCAGCTACACCTTC. Translated, it gives CASSSGGSYTF.

V and J are TRBV19 and TRBJ1-2; a possible D gene is TRBD1 (5 bases). Per germline, CDR1 LNHDA and CDR2 SQIVND (reference sequence). The CDR3 contains 13 residues. V was shortened by 6 bases and J by 8 bases, with 16 bases between the two germline ends. CDR3 nucleotide sequence: TGTGCCAGTAGGGTCCAGGGCAGAGAAGGCTACACCTTC. This gives the protein CASRVQGREGYTF.

The rearrangement uses TRBV2 and TRBJ2-7; TRBD1 agrees at 8 bases. Germline loops: CDR1 SNHLY, CDR2 FYNNEI. CDR3 size: 14 residues. Losses at the gene ends were 5 bases for V and 0 bases for J; bases not matched to a gene: 3. CDR3 region: CASSYGQGSYEQYF. CDR3 DNA sequence: TGTGCCAGCAGTTACGGACAGGGCTCCTACGAGCAGTACTTC. Variable domain in full (rest from reference TRBV2 and TRBJ2-7): EPEVTQTPSHQVTQMGQEVILRCVPISNHLYFYWYRQILGQKVEFLVSFYNNEISEKSEIFDDQFSVERPDGSNFTLKIRSTKLEDSAMYFCASSYGQGSYEQYFGPGTRLTVT.